This TCR beta chain was recorded in a study of T-cell reconstitution after alpha-beta-depleted transplantation in children. Overall study results and limits: Counts and diversity of T cells one year after transplant came mostly from newly produced T cells. Surviving recipient cells, namely T cells and thymic progenitors, were the source of high day-60 TCRbeta diversity in some patients. Expanded clones from the graft, numbering several hundred, reportedly supplied alpha-beta T cells about two months after transplant.

This clonotype has a count of ten or more. Its antigen is not identified. A library of TCRbeta sequences, prepared with unique molecular identifiers, was generated. TCRdb used MiXCR to reprocess the PCR reads, holding one entry per CDR3 protein. The sample has 200,000 to 250,000 distinct CDR3 sequences; about 11% are singletons. Germline V lookup: CDR1 WSHSY, CDR2 SAAADI. This CDR3 has 16 amino acids. V lost 8 bases to trimming and J lost 7 bases; unmatched junction nucleotides: 9. The TCR comes from a child under three years old with acute myeloid leukemia, due to receive a stem cell transplant. The chain has TRBV10-2 and TRBJ2-1; 15 bases fit TRBD2. This material consisted of PBMCs, taken before TCRalphabeta/CD19-depleted stem cell transplant. The chain's CDR3 is CASSRSGTSGRNEQFF. CDR3 sequence (DNA): TGCGCCAGCTCTCGCTCAGGGACTAGCGGGAGGAATGAGCAGTTCTTC.